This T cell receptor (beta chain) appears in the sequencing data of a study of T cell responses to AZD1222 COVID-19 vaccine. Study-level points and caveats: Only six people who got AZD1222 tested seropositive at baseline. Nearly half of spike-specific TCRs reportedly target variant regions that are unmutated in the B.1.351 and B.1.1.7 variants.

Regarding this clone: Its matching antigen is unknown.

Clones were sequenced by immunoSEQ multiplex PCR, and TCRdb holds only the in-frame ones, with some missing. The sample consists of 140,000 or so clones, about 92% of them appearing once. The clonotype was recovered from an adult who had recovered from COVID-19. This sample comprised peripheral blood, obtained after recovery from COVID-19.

The CDR3 spells CASSETGRQGRYGYTF. DNA for the CDR3: TGTGCCAGCAGTGAAACGGGAAGACAGGGTCGGTATGGCTACACCTTC. This sequence joins TRBV6-1 and TRBJ1-2; 7 nucleotides line up with TRBD1. CDR3 length: 16 amino acids. Germline values: CDR1 MNHNS, CDR2 SASEGT. Trimming took 2 bases from V and 5 from J; bases not matched to a gene: 11.